This paragraph reports one T cell receptor beta chain. The target antigen is unknown. This sample is drawn from a study of cytomegalovirus exposure and HLA in healthy donors. Study-level results: Among TCR beta chains, those listed as cytomegalovirus-associated numbered fewer than 200. When analyzed later, a missense DCLRE1C variant was found to be linked to TCR beta V- and J-gene trimming.

Researchers ran the PCR with 60 Vbeta and 13 Jbeta primers. The table came from immunoSEQ multiplex PCR; TCRdb's copy has only in-frame clones and leaves some out. This table holds about 98,000 clones, around 73% found once. It was healthy bone marrow donors who served as donors. Germline values: CDR1 MRHNA, CDR2 SNTAGT. The germline V and J ends were trimmed by 2 bases and 7 bases, with 8 bases remaining between them. The CDR3 has 13 amino acids. The V gene is TRBV6-4, the J gene TRBJ2-2; TRBD1 might be the D (6 bases). The clonotype originates from a female donor in good health and CMV-seronegative. Sequencing was performed on PBMCs. The CDR3 coding sequence is TGTGCCAGCAGTGACGAGGACAGCGGGGAGCTGTTTTTT. Translating gives CASSDEDSGELFF.